This paragraph reports one TCR beta chain. Its antigen remains unknown. The entry originates in a study of cytomegalovirus exposure and HLA in healthy donors. Study-wide findings and caveats: The investigators catalogued 150 to 200 TCR beta chains as cytomegalovirus-associated. Accounts indicate the classifier identified cytomegalovirus status with strong specificity and sensitivity. The TCR clusters that emerged in the first cohort tended, a later analysis found, to co-occur in the approximately 110 validation repertoires. Many donors carried some public TCRs, although rarity characterized most TCR sequences.

The repertoire was sequenced with immunoSEQ multiplex PCR; TCRdb's copy has only in-frame clones and lacks some. The sample holds 150,000 to 170,000 clones; 70% to 90% are singletons and the top ten take about a fifth. Germline V lookup: CDR1 SGHRS, CDR2 YFSETQ. V was pared by 3 bases and J by 5 bases, with 6 bases of the junction left unmatched. The length of the CDR3 is 15 residues. The source material was PBMCs. The receptor comes from a man younger than 35 in good health and CMV-seropositive. The chain recombines TRBV5-1 with TRBJ2-3, with 10 bases matching TRBD1. The CDR3 is CASSSGTGARDTQYF. The CDR3 nucleotides are TGCGCCAGCAGCTCCGGGACAGGGGCGAGAGATACGCAGTATTTT.